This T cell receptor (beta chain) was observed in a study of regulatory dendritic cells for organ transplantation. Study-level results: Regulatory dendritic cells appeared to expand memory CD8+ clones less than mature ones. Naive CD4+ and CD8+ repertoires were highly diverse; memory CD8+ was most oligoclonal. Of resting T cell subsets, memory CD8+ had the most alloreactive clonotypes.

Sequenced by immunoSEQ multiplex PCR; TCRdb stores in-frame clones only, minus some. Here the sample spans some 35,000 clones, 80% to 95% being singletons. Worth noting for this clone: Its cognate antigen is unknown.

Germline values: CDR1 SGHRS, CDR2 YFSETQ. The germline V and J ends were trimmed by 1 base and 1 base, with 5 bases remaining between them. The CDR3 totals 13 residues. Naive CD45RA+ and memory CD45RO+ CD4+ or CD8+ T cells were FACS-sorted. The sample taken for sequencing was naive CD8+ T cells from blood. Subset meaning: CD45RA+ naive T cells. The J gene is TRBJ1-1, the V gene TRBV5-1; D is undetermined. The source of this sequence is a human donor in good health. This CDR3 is CASSLSRNTEAFF. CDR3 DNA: TGCGCCAGCAGCTTGTCCCGGAACACTGAAGCTTTCTTT.